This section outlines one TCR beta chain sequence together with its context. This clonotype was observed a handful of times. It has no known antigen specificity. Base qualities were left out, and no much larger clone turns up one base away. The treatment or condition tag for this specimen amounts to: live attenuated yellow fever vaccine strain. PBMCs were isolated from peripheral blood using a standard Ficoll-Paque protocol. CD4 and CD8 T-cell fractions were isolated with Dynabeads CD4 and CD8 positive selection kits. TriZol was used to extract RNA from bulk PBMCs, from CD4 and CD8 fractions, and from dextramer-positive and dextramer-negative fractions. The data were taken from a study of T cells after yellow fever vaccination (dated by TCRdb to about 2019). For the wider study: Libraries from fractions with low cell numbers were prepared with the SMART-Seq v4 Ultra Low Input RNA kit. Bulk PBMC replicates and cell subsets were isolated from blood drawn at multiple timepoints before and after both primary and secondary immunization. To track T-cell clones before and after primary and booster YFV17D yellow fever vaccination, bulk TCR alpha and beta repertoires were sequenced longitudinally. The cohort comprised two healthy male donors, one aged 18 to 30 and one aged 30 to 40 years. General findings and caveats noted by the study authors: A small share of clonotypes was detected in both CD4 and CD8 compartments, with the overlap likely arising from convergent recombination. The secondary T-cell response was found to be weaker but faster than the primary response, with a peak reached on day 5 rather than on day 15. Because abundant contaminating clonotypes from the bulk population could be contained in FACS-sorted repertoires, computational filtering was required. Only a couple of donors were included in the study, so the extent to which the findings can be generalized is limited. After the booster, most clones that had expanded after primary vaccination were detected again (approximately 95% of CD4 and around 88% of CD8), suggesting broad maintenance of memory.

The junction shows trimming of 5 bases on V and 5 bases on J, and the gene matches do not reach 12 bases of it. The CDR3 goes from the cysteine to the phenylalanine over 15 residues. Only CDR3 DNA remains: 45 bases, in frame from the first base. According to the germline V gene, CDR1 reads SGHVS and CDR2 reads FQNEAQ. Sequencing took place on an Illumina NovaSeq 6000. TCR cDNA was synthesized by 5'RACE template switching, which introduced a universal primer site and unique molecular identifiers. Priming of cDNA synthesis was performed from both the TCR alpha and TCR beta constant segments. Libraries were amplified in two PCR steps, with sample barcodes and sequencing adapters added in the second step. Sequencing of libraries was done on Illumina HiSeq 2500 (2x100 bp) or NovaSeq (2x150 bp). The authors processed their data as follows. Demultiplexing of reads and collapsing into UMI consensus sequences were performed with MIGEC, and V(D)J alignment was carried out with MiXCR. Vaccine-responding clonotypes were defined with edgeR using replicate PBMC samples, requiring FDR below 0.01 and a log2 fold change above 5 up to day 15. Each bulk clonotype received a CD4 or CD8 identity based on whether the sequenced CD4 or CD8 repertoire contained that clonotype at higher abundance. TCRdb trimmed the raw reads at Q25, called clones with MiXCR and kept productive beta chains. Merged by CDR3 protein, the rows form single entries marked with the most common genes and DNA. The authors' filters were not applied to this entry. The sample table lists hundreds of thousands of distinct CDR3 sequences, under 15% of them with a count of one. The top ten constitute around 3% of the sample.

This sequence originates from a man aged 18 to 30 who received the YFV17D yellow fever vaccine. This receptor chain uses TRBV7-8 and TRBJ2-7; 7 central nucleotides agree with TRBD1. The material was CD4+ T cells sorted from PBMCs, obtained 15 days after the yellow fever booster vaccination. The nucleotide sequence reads TGTGCCAGCAGCCGAGACAGGGTTGGCCTCAACGAGCAGTACTTC. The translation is CASSRDRVGLNEQYF.